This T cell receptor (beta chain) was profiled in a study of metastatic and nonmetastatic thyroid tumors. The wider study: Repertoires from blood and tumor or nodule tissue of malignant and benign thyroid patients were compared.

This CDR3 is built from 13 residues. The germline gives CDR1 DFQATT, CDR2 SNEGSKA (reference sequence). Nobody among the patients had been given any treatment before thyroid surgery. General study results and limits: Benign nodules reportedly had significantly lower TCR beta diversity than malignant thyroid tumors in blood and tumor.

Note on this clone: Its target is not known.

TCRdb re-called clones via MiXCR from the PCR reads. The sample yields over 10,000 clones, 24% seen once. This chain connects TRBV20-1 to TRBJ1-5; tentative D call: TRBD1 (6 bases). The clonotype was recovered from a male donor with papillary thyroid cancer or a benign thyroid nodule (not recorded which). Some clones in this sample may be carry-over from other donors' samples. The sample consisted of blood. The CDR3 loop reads CRGGSGSDQPQHF. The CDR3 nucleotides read TGCCGAGGGGGGTCGGGGTCGGATCAGCCCCAGCATTTT.